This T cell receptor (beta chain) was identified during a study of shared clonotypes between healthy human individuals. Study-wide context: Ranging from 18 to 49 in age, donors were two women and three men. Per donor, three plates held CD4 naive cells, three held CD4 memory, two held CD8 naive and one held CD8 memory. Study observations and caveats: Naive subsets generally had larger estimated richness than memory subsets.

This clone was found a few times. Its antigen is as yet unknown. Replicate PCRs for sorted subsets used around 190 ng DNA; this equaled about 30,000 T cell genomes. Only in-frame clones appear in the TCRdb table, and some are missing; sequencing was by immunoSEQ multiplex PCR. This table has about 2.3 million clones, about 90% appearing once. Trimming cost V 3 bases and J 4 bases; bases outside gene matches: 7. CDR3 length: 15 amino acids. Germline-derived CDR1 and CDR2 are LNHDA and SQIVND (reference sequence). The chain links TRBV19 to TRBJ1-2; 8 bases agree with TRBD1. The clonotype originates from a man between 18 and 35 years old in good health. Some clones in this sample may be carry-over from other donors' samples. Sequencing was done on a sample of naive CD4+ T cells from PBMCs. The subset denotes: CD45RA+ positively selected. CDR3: CASSIAGGKGYGYTF. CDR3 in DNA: TGTGCCAGTAGTATCGCAGGGGGCAAGGGCTATGGCTACACCTTC.